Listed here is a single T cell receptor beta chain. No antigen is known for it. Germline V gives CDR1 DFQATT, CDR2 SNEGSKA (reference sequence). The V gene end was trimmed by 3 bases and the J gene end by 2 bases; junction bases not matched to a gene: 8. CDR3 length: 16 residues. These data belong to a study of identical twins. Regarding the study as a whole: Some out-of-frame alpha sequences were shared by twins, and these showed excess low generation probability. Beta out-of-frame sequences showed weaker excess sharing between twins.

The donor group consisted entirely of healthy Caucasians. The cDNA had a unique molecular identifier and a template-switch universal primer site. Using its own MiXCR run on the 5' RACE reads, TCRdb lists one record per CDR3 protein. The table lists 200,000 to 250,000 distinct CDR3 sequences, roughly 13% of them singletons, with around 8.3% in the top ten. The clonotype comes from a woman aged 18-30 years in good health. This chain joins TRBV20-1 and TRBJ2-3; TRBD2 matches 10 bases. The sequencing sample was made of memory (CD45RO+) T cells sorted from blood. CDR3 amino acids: CSARGTSGDITDTQYF. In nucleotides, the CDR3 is TGCAGTGCTAGGGGTACTAGCGGGGACATCACAGATACGCAGTATTTT.